The T cell receptor beta chain under discussion was sequenced for a study of T cell repertoires in cytomegalovirus infection. This clonotype occurred a few times. Its antigen is undetermined. The CDR3 length is 11 residues. After removal of 4 bases from V and 13 bases from J, the junction contained 6 bases not matched to a gene. CDR1 and CDR2 (germline): SGHNT, YENEEA. TCRdb used MiXCR to reprocess the reads, holding one entry per CDR3 protein. The sample carries about 830,000 distinct CDR3 sequences, approximately 32% recorded once. Study results and caveats: CMV-specific TCR beta clonotypes restricted by HLA-C dominated the ex vivo response.

The TCR sequence derives from a human donor in good health (CMV status not recorded). Some clones in this sample may be carry-over from other donors' samples. V and J are TRBV11-3 and TRBJ1-1, with 7 bases that match TRBD1. The sample consisted of cultured CD8+ T cells from PBMCs, taken from culture after CMV antigen stimulation. In nucleotides, the CDR3 is TGTGCCAGCAGCTCCGGGACAGAGGTTTTCTTT. Translating it yields CASSSGTEVFF. Complete variable domain (other parts from reference TRBV11-3 and TRBJ1-1): EAGVVQSPRYKIIEKKQPVAFWCNPISGHNTLYWYLQNLGQGPELLIRYENEEAVDDSQLPKDRFSAERLKGVDSTLKIQPAELGDSAVYLCASSSGTEVFFGQGTRLTVV.